This T cell receptor (beta chain) stems from a study of human T cells and chemical hapten exposure. Using its own MiXCR run on the RACE reads, TCRdb lists one record per CDR3 protein. The sample yields some 79,000 distinct CDR3 sequences, more than 10% seen once. Trimming left V 5 bases short and J 4 bases short, with 9 bases between. From germline, CDR1 is KGHSH and CDR2 LQKENI. CDR3 length equals 13 residues. This clonotype has at least ten counts. Time point in this sample: patch test 3, about 24 weeks after DPC sensitization. The treatment denotes: therapeutic diphenylcyclopropenone sensitization with weekly scalp DPC.

This TCR was recovered from a woman aged 50 to 60 with alopecia areata. Some clones in this sample may be carry-over from other donors' samples. V and J are TRBV18 and TRBJ2-1; D is perhaps TRBD1 (7 bases). Source: whole blood, taken in connection with sensitization to the hapten diphenylcyclopropenone (DPC). The CDR3 here is CASSAGQYNEQFF. CDR3 bases: TGTGCCAGCTCAGCGGGACAGTACAATGAGCAGTTCTTC.